A selection of T cell receptor beta chains follows, all from one sample in a study of PD-1 blockade in mismatch repair-deficient tumors. Their antigen targets remain unknown. The protocol was immunoSEQ multiplex PCR, while the TCRdb copy is restricted to in-frame clones and leaves out a portion. Here the sample spans more than 13,000 clones, approximately 84% being singletons. This sample comprised cells cultured in vitro, obtained from a patient treated with pembrolizumab. These receptor sequences come from an adult with mismatch repair-deficient cancer. The CDR3 runs from the conserved cysteine through the conserved F or W. D genes are given only for firm matches. Clone sizes are given selectively: once, few, many, or a class where the clone is expanded.

J gene,clone size,D gene,V gene,CDR3 protein,CDR3 DNA
TRBJ2-1,few,.,TRBV28,CASSRGRRRRDEQFF,TGTGCCAGCAGTCGAGGACGGCGGAGGAGGGATGAGCAGTTCTTC
TRBJ2-5,.,TRBD2,TRBV7-3,CASRMGREGEETQYF,TGTGCCAGCAGGATGGGCAGGGAGGGAGAAGAGACCCAGTACTTC
TRBJ1-2,few,.,TRBV7-8,CASGLTAVSGYTF,TGTGCCAGCGGATTGACCGCAGTCTCTGGCTACACCTTC
TRBJ2-3,.,TRBD2,TRBV18,CASSPLAGEGADTQYF,TGTGCCAGCTCACCTCTAGCGGGAGAGGGGGCAGATACGCAGTATTTT
TRBJ2-5,.,TRBD1,TRBV4-1,CASSPTGPETQYF,TGCGCCAGCAGCCCGACAGGGCCTGAGACCCAGTACTTC
TRBJ1-1,.,TRBD1,TRBV7-9,CASSPTDRLNTEAFF,TGTGCCAGCAGCCCCACGGACAGGCTGAACACTGAAGCTTTCTTT
TRBJ2-7,once,.,TRBV28,CASSLAGSSYEQYF,TGTGCCAGCAGTTTAGCGGGCAGCTCCTACGAGCAGTACTTC
TRBJ2-4,.,.,TRBV19,CASSMRLGASRVAKNIQYF,TGTGCCAGTAGTATGCGTCTTGGGGCTAGCCGAGTAGCCAAAAACATTCAGTACTTC
TRBJ1-5,few,.,TRBV4-1,CASSQTGGNQPQHF,TGCGCCAGCAGCCAGACAGGTGGCAATCAGCCCCAGCATTTT
TRBJ2-7,.,.,TRBV5-4,CASSAGTEYEQYF,TGTGCCAGCAGCGCGGGTACGGAATACGAGCAGTACTTC
TRBJ2-3,.,.,TRBV7-7,CASSPSGGDTQYF,TGTGCTAGCAGCCCCAGTGGGGGGGATACGCAGTATTTT
TRBJ1-3,.,TRBD1,TRBV5-4,CASSAKQGAYGNTIYF,TGTGCCAGCAGCGCGAAACAGGGGGCTTATGGAAACACCATATATTTT
TRBJ2-3,.,TRBD2,TRBV6-1,CASGGGIGTDTQYF,TGTGCCAGTGGGGGGGGTATTGGGACAGATACGCAGTATTTT
TRBJ2-2,medium-sized,TRBD2,TRBV2,CASSEARTSRTGELFF,TGTGCCAGCAGTGAAGCGAGGACTAGCAGGACCGGGGAGCTGTTTTTT
TRBJ2-7,once,TRBD2,TRBV18,CASSPRGSGGTYEQYF,TGTGCCAGCTCACCACGGGGTAGCGGGGGCACCTACGAGCAGTACTTC
TRBJ1-1,.,.,TRBV7-9,CASSEQGRNTEAFF,TGTGCCAGCAGCGAGCAGGGCCGGAACACTGAAGCTTTCTTT
TRBJ2-1,.,.,TRBV7-9,CASSPQAGYNEQFF,TGTGCCAGCAGCCCCCAGGCGGGGTACAATGAGCAGTTCTTC
TRBJ2-2,.,TRBD1,TRBV6-1,CAILQWAGGTGELFF,TGTGCCATCCTACAATGGGCAGGGGGAACCGGGGAGCTGTTTTTT
TRBJ2-3,.,TRBD2,TRBV6-6,CASRLGLATDTQYF,TGTGCCAGCAGATTGGGACTAGCCACAGATACGCAGTATTTT
TRBJ2-1,.,TRBD2,TRBV5-1,CASRNLGLLTSGRAENEQFF,TGCGCCAGCAGAAATCTGGGGCTTTTGACTAGCGGGAGGGCTGAGAATGAGCAGTTCTTC
TRBJ1-4,.,.,TRBV28,CASSFPRGGNEKLFF,TGTGCCAGCAGTTTTCCCAGGGGTGGCAATGAAAAACTGTTTTTT
TRBJ2-7,.,.,TRBV4-2,CASSQGPAATYEQYF,TGTGCCAGCAGCCAAGGACCAGCGGCCACCTACGAGCAGTACTTC
TRBJ1-2,once,.,TRBV6-1,CASSEAHYGDSYGYTF,TGTGCCAGCAGTGAAGCGCATTACGGAGACTCCTATGGCTACACCTTC
TRBJ2-7,.,TRBD2,TRBV5-4,CASSLDGEVSGLSYEQYF,TGTGCCAGCAGCTTGGACGGGGAAGTTAGCGGGCTCTCCTACGAGCAGTACTTC
TRBJ2-5,.,.,TRBV27,CASSFGAGQETQYF,TGTGCCAGCAGTTTCGGCGCGGGCCAAGAGACCCAGTACTTC
TRBJ2-3,.,.,TRBV2,CASSEITGADTQYF,TGTGCCAGCAGTGAGATTACGGGAGCAGATACGCAGTATTTT
TRBJ2-7,.,.,TRBV28,CATEYRYEQYF,TGTGCCACCGAATACCGCTACGAGCAGTACTTC
TRBJ2-1,.,.,TRBV19,CASSAVNFLNEQFF,TGTGCCAGTAGTGCCGTTAACTTCCTCAATGAGCAGTTCTTC
TRBJ2-7,.,.,TRBV18,CASSPLGELNEQYF,TGTGCCAGCTCACCACTGGGAGAGTTGAACGAGCAGTACTTC
TRBJ1-1,.,.,TRBV27,CASSYETRLGEAFF,TGTGCCAGCAGTTATGAGACCCGGTTGGGGGAAGCTTTCTTT
TRBJ2-3,.,.,TRBV1,CTSSQDPTGTSGSTDTQYF,TGCACCAGCAGCCAAGACCCTACCGGGACTAGCGGTAGCACAGATACGCAGTATTTT
TRBJ1-1,.,.,TRBV28,CASSYWAGNMNTEAFF,TGTGCCAGCAGTTATTGGGCAGGGAATATGAACACTGAAGCTTTCTTT
TRBJ2-3,.,.,TRBV18,CASSHRDLRDTQYF,TGTGCCAGCTCACACAGGGACCTGAGAGATACGCAGTATTTT
TRBJ2-7,.,.,TRBV27,CASSSPDRNSYEQYF,TGTGCCAGCAGTTCCCCCGACAGGAACTCCTACGAGCAGTACTTC
TRBJ2-7,once,.,TRBV6-5,CASSSEVYSSSYEQYF,TGTGCCAGCAGTTCGGAGGTCTATAGCAGCTCCTACGAGCAGTACTTC
TRBJ1-4,.,.,TRBV2,CASWRYEKLFF,TGTGCCAGCTGGCGTTATGAAAAACTGTTTTTT
TRBJ1-1,once,.,TRBV27,CASSEIMNTEAFF,TGTGCCAGCAGTGAGATTATGAACACTGAAGCTTTCTTT
TRBJ1-3,.,.,TRBV21-1,CASSYRGLRGNTIYF,TGTGCCAGCAGCTACAGGGGGCTTAGGGGAAACACCATATATTTT
TRBJ2-7,.,TRBD2,TRBV27,CASSPVGGSEQYF,TGTGCCAGCAGTCCGGTGGGGGGGTCCGAGCAGTACTTC
TRBJ1-2,.,.,TRBV6-1,CASYTPGTGYTF,TGTGCCAGCTATACTCCGGGTACCGGCTACACCTTC
TRBJ2-1,.,.,TRBV21-1,CASSAQGTSGRSEQFF,TGTGCCAGCAGCGCCCAAGGGACTAGCGGGCGGAGTGAGCAGTTCTTC
TRBJ2-3,.,TRBD2,TRBV11-3,CASSFNTGLAKSTDTQYF,TGTGCCAGCAGCTTCAATACGGGACTAGCGAAGAGCACAGATACGCAGTATTTT
TRBJ1-2,.,.,TRBV18,CASSSPNYGYTF,TGTGCCAGCTCCAGCCCAAACTATGGCTACACCTTC
TRBJ2-3,.,.,TRBV6-1,CASRVGLADTQYF,TGTGCCAGCAGAGTCGGACTTGCGGATACGCAGTATTTT
TRBJ2-2,few,.,TRBV21-1,CASSKGARDHTGELFF,TGTGCCAGCAGCAAAGGTGCCAGGGATCACACCGGGGAGCTGTTTTTT
TRBJ2-1,.,.,TRBV19,CASRTRADEQFF,TGTGCCAGTAGAACCAGGGCGGATGAGCAGTTCTTC
TRBJ2-3,.,.,TRBV5-1,CASSLVVTDTQYF,TGCGCCAGCAGCTTGGTGGTAACAGATACGCAGTATTTT
TRBJ2-7,.,TRBD2,TRBV25-1,CASSYWTSGVYEQYF,TGTGCCAGCAGCTACTGGACTAGCGGGGTTTACGAGCAGTACTTC
TRBJ1-5,.,TRBD1,TRBV7-8,CASSSRGQTGKPQHF,TGTGCCAGCAGCTCAAGGGGGCAAACAGGCAAGCCCCAGCATTTT
TRBJ2-5,.,TRBD1,TRBV6-1,CASSFRTGRRETQYF,TGTGCCAGCAGTTTTCGGACAGGGCGACGAGAGACCCAGTACTTC
TRBJ1-1,once,.,TRBV19,CASTSSGRGDTEAFF,TGTGCCAGTACGTCGTCAGGGAGGGGGGACACTGAAGCTTTCTTT
TRBJ2-7,.,.,TRBV19,CASSIRVGLPYEQYF,TGTGCCAGTAGTATCCGGGTCGGACTTCCCTACGAGCAGTACTTC
TRBJ1-1,once,.,TRBV4-1,CASSQERGNTEAFF,TGCGCCAGCAGCCAAGAAAGGGGGAACACTGAAGCTTTCTTT
TRBJ2-1,.,.,TRBV7-9,CASSLGLSSYNEQFF,TGTGCCAGCAGTCTGGGACTTAGCTCCTACAATGAGCAGTTCTTC
TRBJ2-1,.,.,TRBV5-1,CASSSRLGNNEQFF,TGCGCCAGCAGCTCACGACTAGGTAACAATGAGCAGTTCTTC
TRBJ1-1,.,.,TRBV27,CASSLRAGNTEAFF,TGTGCCAGCAGTTTAAGGGCGGGGAACACTGAAGCTTTCTTT